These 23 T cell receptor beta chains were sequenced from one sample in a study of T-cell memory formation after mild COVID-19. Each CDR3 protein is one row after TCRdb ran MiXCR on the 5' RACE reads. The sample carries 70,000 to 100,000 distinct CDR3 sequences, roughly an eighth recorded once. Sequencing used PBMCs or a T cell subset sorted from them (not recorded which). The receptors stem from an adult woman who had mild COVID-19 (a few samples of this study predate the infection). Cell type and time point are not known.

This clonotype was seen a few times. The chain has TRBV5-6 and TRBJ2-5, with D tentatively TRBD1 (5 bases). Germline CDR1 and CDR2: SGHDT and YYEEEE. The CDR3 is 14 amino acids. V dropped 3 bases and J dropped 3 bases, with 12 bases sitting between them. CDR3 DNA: TGTGCCAGCAGCTCCGTATCCAGGGAAGAGACCCAGTACTTC. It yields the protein CASSSVSREETQYF.

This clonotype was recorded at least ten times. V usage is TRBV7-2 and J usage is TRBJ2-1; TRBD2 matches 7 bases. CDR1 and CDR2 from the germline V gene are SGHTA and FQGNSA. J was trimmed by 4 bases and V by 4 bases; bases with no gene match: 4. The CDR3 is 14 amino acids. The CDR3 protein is CASSSLASYNEQFF. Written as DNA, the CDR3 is TGTGCCAGCAGCTCACTAGCGAGTTACAATGAGCAGTTCTTC.

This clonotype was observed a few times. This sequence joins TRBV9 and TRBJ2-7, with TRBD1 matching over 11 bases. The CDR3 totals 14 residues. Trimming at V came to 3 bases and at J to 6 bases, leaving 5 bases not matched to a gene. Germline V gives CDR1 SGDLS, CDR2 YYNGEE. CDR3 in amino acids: CASSAGTGGFEQYF. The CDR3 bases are TGTGCCAGCAGCGCCGGGACAGGGGGATTCGAGCAGTACTTC.

CDR3 amino acids: CASSQVRSSYNEQFF. For the CDR3, the DNA is TGCGCCAGCAGCCAAGTGCGCAGCTCCTACAATGAGCAGTTCTTC. This rearrangement joins TRBV4-3 to TRBJ2-1; no reliable D call. Germline assignment: CDR1 LGHNA and CDR2 YSLEER. The CDR3 has 15 residues. V was pared by 1 base and J by 0 bases, with 7 bases between.

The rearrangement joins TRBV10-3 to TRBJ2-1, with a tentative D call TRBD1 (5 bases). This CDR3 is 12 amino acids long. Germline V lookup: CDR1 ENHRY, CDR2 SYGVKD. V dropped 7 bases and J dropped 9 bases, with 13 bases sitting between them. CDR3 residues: CAIKAGLGEQFF. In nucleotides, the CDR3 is TGTGCCATCAAGGCAGGGTTGGGTGAGCAGTTCTTC.

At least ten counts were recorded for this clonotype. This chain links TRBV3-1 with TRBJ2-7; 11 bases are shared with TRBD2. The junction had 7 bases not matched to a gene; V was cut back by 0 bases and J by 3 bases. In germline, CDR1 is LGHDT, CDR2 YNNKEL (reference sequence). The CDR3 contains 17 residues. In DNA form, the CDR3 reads TGTGCCAGCAGCCAAGAGGGGACTAGCGGCCCTTTCTACGAGCAGTACTTC. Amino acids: CASSQEGTSGPFYEQYF.

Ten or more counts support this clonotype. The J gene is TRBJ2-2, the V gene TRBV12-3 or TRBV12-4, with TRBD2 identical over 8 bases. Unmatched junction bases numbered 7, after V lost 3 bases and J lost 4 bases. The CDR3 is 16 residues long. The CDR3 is CASSLGSGALTGELFF. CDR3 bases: TGTGCCAGCAGTTTGGGTAGCGGGGCTCTCACCGGGGAGCTGTTTTTT.

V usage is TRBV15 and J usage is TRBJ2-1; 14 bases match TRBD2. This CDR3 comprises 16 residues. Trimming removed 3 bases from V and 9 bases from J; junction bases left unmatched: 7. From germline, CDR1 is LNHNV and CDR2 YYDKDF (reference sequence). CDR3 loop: CATSSARTSGRIEQFF. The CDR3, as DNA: TGTGCCACCAGCAGCGCCCGGACTAGCGGGAGGATTGAGCAGTTCTTC.

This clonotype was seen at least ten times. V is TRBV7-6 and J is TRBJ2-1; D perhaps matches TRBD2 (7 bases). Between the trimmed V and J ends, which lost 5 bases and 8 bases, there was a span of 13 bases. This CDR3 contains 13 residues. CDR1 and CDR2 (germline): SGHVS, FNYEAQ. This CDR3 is CASSPRGGDEQFF. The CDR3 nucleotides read TGTGCCAGCAGCCCCAGGGGAGGGGATGAGCAGTTCTTC.

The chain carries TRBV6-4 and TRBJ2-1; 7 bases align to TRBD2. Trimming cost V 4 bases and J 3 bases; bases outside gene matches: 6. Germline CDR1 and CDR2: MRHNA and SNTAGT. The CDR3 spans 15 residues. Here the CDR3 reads CASSASGGGYNEQFF. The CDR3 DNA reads TGTGCCAGCAGTGCGTCGGGGGGAGGCTACAATGAGCAGTTCTTC.

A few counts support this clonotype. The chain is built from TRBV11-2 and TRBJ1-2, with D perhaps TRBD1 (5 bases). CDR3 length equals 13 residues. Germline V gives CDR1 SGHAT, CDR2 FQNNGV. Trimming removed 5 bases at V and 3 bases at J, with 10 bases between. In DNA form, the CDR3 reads TGTGCCAGCAGCCTACAGGAGGACTATGGCTACACCTTC. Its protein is CASSLQEDYGYTF.

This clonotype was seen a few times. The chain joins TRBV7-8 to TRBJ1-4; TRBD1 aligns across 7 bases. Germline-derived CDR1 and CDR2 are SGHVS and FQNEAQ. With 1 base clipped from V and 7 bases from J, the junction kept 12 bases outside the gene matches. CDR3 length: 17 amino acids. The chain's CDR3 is CASSLDQGGLGREKLFF. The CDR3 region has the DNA TGTGCCAGCAGCTTAGATCAGGGGGGGCTCGGGCGTGAAAAACTGTTTTTT.

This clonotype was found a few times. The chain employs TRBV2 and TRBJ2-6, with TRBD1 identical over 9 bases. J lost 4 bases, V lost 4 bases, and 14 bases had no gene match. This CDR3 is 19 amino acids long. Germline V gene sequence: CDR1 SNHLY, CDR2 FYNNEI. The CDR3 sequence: CASSGYRGPREPGANVLTF. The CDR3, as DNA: TGTGCCAGCAGTGGGTACAGGGGGCCTCGCGAGCCCGGGGCCAACGTCCTGACTTTC.

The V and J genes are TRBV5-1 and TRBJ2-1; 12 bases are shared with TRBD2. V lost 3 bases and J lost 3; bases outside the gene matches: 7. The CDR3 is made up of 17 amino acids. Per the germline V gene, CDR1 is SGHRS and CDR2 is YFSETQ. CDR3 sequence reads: CASSSGGTSGLYNEQFF. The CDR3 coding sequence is TGCGCCAGCAGCTCCGGGGGGACTAGCGGGCTCTACAATGAGCAGTTCTTC. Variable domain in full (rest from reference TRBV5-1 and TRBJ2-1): KAGVTQTPRYLIKTRGQQVTLSCSPISGHRSVSWYQQTPGQGLQFLFEYFSETQRNKGNFPGRFSGRQFSNSRSEMNVSTLELGDSALYLCASSSGGTSGLYNEQFFGPGTRLTVL.

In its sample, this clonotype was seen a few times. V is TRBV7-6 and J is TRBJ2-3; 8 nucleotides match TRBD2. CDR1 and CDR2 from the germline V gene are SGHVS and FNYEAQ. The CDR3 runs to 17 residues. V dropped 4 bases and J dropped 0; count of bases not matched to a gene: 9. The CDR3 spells CASSWPRGGSSTDTQYF. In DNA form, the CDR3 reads TGTGCCAGCAGCTGGCCCCGGGGGGGCTCGAGCACAGATACGCAGTATTTT.

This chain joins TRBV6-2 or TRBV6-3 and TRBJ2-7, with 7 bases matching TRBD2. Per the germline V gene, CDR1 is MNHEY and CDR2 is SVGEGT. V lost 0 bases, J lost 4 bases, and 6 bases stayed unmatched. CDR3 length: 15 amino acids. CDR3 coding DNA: TGTGCCAGCAGTTACTCGAAAGGCGGGGGTTACGAGCAGTACTTC. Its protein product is CASSYSKGGGYEQYF.

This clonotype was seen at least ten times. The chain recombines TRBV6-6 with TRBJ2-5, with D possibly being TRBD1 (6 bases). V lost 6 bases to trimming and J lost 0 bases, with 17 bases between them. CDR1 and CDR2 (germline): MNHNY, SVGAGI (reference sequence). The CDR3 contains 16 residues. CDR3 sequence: CASRFPPTGYQETQYF. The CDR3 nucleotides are TGTGCCAGCAGATTTCCCCCGACAGGCTACCAAGAGACCCAGTACTTC.

The CDR3 region has the DNA TGTGCCAGCAGCTCCAGGCGGACTAGCGGGAGGGCCGGGGCCAACGTCCTGACTTTC. It is translated as CASSSRRTSGRAGANVLTF. The chain combines TRBV9 with TRBJ2-6, with 15 bases fitting TRBD2. Trimming cost V 4 bases and J 4 bases; bases outside gene matches: 9. Germline assignment: CDR1 SGDLS and CDR2 YYNGEE. The CDR3 extends over 19 amino acids.

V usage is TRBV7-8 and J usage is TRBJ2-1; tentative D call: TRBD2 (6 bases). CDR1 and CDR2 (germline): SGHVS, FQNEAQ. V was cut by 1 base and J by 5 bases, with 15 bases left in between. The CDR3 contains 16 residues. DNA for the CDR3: TGTGCCAGCAGCTTAGTGTCAGGGAGGAGTAACAATGAGCAGTTCTTC. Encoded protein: CASSLVSGRSNNEQFF.

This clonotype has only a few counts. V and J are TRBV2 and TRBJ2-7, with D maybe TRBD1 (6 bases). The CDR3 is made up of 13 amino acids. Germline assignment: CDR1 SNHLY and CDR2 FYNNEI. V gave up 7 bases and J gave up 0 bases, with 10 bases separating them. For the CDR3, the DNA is TGTGCCAGCAAAGGGGACAACTCCTACGAGCAGTACTTC. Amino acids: CASKGDNSYEQYF.

The CDR3 here is CASTDDGGGTGELFF. The CDR3 bases are TGTGCCAGCACTGACGACGGCGGGGGCACCGGGGAGCTGTTTTTT. The V and J genes are TRBV7-2 and TRBJ2-2; 7 bases map to TRBD2. Germline V gene data show CDR1 as SGHTA and CDR2 as FQGNSA. V was clipped by 7 bases and J by 4 bases; unmatched bases: 9. The CDR3 is made up of 15 amino acids.

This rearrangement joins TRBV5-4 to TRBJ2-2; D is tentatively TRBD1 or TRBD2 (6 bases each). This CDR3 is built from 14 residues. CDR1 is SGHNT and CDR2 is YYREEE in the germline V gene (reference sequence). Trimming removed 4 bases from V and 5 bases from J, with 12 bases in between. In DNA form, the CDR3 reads TGTGCCAGCAGCCGGGGGCAGATGACCGGGGAGCTGTTTTTT. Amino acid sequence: CASSRGQMTGELFF.

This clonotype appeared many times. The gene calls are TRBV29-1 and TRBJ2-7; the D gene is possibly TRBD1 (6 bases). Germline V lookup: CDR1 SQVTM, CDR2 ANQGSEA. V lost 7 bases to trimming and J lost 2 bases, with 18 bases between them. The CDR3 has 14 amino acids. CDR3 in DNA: TGCAGCGCCGGATTTTTCGGGGACACCTACGAGCAGTACTTC. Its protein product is CSAGFFGDTYEQYF.